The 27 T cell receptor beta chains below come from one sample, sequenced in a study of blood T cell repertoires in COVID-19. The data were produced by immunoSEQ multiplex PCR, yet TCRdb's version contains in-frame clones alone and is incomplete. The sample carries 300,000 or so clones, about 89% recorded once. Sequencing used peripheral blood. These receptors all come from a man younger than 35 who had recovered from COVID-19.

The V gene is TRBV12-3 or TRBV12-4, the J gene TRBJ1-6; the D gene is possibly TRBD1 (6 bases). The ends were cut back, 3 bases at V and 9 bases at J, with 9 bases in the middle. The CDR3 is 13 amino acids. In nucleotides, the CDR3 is TGTGCCAGCAGTTTTGGACAGATTTCACCCCTCCACTTT. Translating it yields CASSFGQISPLHF.

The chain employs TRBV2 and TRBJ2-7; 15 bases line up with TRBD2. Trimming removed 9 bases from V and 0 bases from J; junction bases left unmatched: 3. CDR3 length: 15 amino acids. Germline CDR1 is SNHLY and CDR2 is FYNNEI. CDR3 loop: CASGTSGRTSYEQYF. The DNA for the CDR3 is TGTGCCAGTGGGACTAGCGGGAGGACCTCCTACGAGCAGTACTTC.

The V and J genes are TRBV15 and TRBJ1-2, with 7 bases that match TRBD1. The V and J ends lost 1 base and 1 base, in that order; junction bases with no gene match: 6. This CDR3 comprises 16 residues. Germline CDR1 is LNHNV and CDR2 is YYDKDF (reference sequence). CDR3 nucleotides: TGTGCCACCAGCAGAGCGGGGACAGCTCATAACTATGGCTACACCTTC. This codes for CATSRAGTAHNYGYTF.

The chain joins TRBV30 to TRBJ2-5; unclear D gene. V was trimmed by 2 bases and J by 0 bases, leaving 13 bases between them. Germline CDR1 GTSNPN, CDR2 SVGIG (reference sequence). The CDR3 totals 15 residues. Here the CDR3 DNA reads TGTGCCTGGAGTTCGGCGTCGCGGTACCAAGAGACCCAGTACTTC. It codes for CAWSSASRYQETQYF.

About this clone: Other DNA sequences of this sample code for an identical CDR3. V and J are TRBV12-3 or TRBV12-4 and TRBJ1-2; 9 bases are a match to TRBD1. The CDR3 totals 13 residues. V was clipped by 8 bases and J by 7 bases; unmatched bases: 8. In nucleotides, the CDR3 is TGTGCCAGCGTTACAGGGGGCGGGGGTGGCTACACCTTC. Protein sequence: CASVTGGGGGYTF.

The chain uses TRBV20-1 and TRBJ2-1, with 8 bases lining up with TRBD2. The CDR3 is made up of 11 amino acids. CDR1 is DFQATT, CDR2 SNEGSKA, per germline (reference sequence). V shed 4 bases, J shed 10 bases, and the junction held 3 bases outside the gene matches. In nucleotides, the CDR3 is TGCAGTGCTACCGGGAGGGGAGAGCAGTTCTTC. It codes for CSATGRGEQFF.

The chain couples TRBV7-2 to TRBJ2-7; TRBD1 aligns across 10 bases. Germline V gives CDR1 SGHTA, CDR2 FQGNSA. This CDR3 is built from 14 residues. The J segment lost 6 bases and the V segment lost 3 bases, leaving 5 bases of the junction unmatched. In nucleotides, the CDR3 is TGTGCCAGCAGCTTGTCGACAGGGGGCGGCGAGCAGTACTTC. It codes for CASSLSTGGGEQYF.

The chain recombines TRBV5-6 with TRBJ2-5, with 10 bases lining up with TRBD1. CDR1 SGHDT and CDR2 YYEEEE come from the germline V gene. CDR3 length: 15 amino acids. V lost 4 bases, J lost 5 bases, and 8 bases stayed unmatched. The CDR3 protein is CASSARQGAWETQYF. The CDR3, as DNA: TGTGCCAGCAGCGCCCGACAGGGGGCATGGGAGACCCAGTACTTC.

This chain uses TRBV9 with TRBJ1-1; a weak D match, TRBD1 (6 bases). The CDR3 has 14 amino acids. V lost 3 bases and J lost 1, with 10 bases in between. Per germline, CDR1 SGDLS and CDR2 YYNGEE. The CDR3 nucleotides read TGTGCCAGCAGCGCAGGACAGACGAACACTGAAGCTTTCTTT. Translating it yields CASSAGQTNTEAFF.

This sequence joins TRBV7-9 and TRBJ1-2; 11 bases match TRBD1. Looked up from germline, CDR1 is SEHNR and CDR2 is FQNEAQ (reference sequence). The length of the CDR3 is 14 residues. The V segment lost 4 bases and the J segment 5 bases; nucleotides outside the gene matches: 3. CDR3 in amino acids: CASSSGTGGYGYTF. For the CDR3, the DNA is TGTGCCAGCAGCTCCGGGACAGGGGGGTATGGCTACACCTTC.

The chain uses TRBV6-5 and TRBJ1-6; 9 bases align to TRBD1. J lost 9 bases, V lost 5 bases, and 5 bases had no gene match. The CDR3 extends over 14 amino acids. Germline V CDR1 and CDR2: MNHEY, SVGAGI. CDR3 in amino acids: CASSPQGQGSPLHF. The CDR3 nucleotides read TGTGCCAGCAGTCCCCAGGGACAGGGTTCACCCCTCCACTTT.

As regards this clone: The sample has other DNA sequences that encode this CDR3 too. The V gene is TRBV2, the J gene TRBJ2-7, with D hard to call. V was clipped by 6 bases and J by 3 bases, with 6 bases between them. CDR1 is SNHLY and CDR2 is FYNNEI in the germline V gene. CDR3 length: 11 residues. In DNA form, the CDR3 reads TGTGCCAGCAGCCAGAACTACGAGCAGTACTTC. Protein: CASSQNYEQYF.

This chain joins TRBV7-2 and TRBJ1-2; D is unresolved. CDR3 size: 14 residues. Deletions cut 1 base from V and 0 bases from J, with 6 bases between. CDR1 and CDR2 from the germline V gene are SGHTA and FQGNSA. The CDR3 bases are TGTGCCAGCAGCTTAGGGGCAGCTAACTATGGCTACACCTTC. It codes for CASSLGAANYGYTF.

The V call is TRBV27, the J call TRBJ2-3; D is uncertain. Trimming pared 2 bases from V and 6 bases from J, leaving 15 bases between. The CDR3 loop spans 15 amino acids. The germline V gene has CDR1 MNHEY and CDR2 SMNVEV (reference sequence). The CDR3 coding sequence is TGTGCCAGCAGTTTACGACGAGAGCTCGGGGATACGCAGTATTTT. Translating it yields CASSLRRELGDTQYF.

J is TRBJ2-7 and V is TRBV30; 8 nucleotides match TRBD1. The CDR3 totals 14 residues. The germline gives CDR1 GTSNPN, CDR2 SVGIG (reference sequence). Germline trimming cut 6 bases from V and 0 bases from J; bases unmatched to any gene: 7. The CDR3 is CACYRQGSSYEQYF. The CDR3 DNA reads TGTGCCTGTTATCGACAGGGGAGCTCCTACGAGCAGTACTTC.

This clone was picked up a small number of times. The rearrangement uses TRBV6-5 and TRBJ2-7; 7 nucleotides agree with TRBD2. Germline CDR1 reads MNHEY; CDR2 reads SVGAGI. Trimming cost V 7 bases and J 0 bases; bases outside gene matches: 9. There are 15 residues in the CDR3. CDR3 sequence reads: CASTPGGTNSYEQYF. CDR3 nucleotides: TGTGCCAGCACCCCGGGCGGGACTAACTCCTACGAGCAGTACTTC.

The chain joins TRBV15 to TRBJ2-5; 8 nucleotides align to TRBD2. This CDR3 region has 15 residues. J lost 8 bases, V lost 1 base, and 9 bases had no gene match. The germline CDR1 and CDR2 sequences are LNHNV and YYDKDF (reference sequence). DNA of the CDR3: TGTGCCACCAGCAGAGTATGGGATAGCGGGACCACCCAGTACTTC. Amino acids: CATSRVWDSGTTQYF.

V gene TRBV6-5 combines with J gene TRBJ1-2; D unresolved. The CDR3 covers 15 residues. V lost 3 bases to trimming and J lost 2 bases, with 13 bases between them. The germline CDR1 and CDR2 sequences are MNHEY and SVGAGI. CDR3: CASSYSVTGNYGYTF. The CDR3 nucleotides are TGTGCCAGCAGTTATTCGGTTACGGGGAACTATGGCTACACCTTC.

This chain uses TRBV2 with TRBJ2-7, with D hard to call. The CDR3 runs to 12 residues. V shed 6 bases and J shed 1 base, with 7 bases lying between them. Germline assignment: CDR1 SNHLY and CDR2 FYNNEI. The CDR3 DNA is TGTGCCAGCAGCGGGTATTCCTACGAGCAGTACTTC. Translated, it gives CASSGYSYEQYF.

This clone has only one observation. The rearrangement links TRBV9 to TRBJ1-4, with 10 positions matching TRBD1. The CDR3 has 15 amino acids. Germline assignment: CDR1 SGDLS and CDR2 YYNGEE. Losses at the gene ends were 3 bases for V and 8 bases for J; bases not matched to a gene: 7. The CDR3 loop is CASSETGGLGEKLFF. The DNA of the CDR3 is TGTGCCAGCAGCGAGACAGGGGGCCTAGGGGAAAAACTGTTTTTT.

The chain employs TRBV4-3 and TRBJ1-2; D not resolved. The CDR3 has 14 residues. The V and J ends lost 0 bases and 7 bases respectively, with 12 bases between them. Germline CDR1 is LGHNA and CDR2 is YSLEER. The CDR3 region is CASSQDSGKGGYTF. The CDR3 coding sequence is TGCGCCAGCAGCCAAGATTCGGGGAAGGGTGGCTACACCTTC.

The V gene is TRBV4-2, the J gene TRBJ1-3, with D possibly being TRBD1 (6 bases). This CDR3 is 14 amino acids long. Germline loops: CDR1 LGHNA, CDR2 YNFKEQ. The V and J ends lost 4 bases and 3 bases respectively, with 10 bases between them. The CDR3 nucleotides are TGTGCCAGCAGCCCAGGGGATAGTGGAAACACCATATATTTT. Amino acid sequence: CASSPGDSGNTIYF.

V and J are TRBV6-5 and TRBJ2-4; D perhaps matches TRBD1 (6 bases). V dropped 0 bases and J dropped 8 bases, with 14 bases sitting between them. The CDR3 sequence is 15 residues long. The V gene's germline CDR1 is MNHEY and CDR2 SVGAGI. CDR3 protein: CASSYSSRGKDIQYF. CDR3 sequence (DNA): TGTGCCAGCAGTTACTCGTCGAGGGGGAAGGACATTCAGTACTTC.

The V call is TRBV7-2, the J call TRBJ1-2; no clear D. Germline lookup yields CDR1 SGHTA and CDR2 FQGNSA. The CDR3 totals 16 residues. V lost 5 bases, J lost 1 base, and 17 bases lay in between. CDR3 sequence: CASSALPPVGNYGYTF. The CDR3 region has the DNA TGTGCCAGCAGCGCCTTACCGCCGGTTGGTAACTATGGCTACACCTTC.

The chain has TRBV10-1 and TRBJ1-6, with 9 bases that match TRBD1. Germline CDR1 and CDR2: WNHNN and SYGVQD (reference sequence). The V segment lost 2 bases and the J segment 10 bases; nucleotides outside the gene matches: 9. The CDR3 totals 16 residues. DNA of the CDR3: TGCGCCAGCAGTGAGAAAACCACAGGGGGCGAGTCACCCCTCCACTTT. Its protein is CASSEKTTGGESPLHF.

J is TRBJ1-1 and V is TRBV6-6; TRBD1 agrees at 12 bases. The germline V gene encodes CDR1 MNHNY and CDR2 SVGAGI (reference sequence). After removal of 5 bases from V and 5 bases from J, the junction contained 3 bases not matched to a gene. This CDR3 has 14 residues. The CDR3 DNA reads TGTGCCAGCAGTCAGGGACAGGGGGCTACTGAAGCTTTCTTT. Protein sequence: CASSQGQGATEAFF.

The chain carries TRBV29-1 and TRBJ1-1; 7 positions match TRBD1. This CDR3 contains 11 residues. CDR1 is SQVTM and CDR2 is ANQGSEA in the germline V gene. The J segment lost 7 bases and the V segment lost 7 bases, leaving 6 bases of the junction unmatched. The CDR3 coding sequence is TGCAGCGGGAGAAGACAGGGTGAAGCTTTCTTT. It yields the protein CSGRRQGEAFF.